A single sample is the source of the 19 T cell receptor beta chains below, sequenced in a study of blood T cell repertoires in COVID-19. The data were produced by immunoSEQ multiplex PCR, yet TCRdb's version contains in-frame clones alone and is incomplete. The data hold some 180,000 clones, with 70% to 90% observed a single time. The material sequenced was PBMCs or T cells enriched from blood (not recorded which). These receptors came from a woman in her 40s in a cohort exposed to, infected with or recovered from COVID-19 (not recorded which).

The V call is TRBV5-1, the J call TRBJ1-5, with D possibly TRBD1 on 6 matching bases. V was cut by 4 bases and J by 0 bases, with 11 bases left in between. Germline V CDR1 and CDR2: SGHRS, YFSETQ. The length of the CDR3 is 15 residues. The CDR3 reads CASSQDSLSNQPQHF. As DNA, the CDR3 is TGCGCCAGCAGCCAGGACAGCCTTAGCAATCAGCCCCAGCATTTT. Using reference TRBV5-1 and TRBJ1-5 for the parts outside the CDR3, the full variable domain is KAGVTQTPRYLIKTRGQQVTLSCSPISGHRSVSWYQQTPGQGLQFLFEYFSETQRNKGNFPGRFSGRQFSNSRSEMNVSTLELGDSALYLCASSQDSLSNQPQHFGDGTRLSIL.

This chain links TRBV4-1 with TRBJ1-3, with a possible D match to TRBD1 (6 bases). Trimming cost V 3 bases and J 2 bases, with 20 bases left between them. Germline V gives CDR1 MGHRA, CDR2 YSYEKL. CDR3 size: 18 residues. CDR3: CASSHRSGGGQAGNTIYF. In nucleotides, the CDR3 is TGCGCCAGCAGCCACAGAAGTGGGGGGGGGCAGGCTGGAAACACCATATATTTT.

The table lists this clone with a count of one. V usage is TRBV18 and J usage is TRBJ1-1; D gene uncertain. The V gene's germline CDR1 is KGHSH and CDR2 LQKENI. V was clipped by 3 bases and J by 1 base, with 12 bases between them. This CDR3 spans 15 amino acids. CDR3 protein: CASSPVWAENTEAFF. As DNA, the CDR3 is TGTGCCAGCTCACCGGTATGGGCAGAGAACACTGAAGCTTTCTTT.

This chain connects TRBV5-5 to TRBJ1-1, with TRBD1 matching 7 bases. The J segment lost 6 bases and the V segment lost 0 bases, leaving 2 bases of the junction unmatched. The CDR3 length is 13 residues. Germline values: CDR1 SGHKS, CDR2 YYEKEE (reference sequence). The CDR3 sequence is CASSLVGGPEAFF. CDR3 sequence (DNA): TGTGCCAGCAGCTTGGTAGGGGGCCCTGAAGCTTTCTTT.

J is TRBJ2-7 and V is TRBV3-1 (or the pseudogene TRBV3-2); 8 nucleotides match TRBD2. The CDR3 length is 13 residues. Germline V CDR1 and CDR2: LGHDT, YNNKEL (reference sequence). The junction had 2 bases not matched to a gene; V was cut back by 1 base and J by 6 bases. CDR3 nucleotide sequence: TGTGCCAGCAGCCAAGCGGGAGGGCGCGAGCAGTACTTC. Its translation is CASSQAGGREQYF.

The rearrangement links TRBV7-9 to TRBJ2-3, with TRBD2 matching over 8 bases. Germline loops: CDR1 SEHNR, CDR2 FQNEAQ (reference sequence). Trimming removed 5 bases from V and 0 bases from J; junction bases left unmatched: 10. The CDR3 runs to 17 residues. CDR3 loop: CASSRAGVPASTDTQYF. For the CDR3, the DNA is TGTGCCAGCAGCCGAGCGGGAGTCCCAGCAAGCACAGATACGCAGTATTTT.

V gene TRBV19 combines with J gene TRBJ1-1; 7 bases line up with TRBD1. The germline CDR1 and CDR2 sequences are LNHDA and SQIVND (reference sequence). Trimming took 5 bases from V and 5 from J; bases not matched to a gene: 11. The CDR3 spans 15 residues. The CDR3 coding sequence is TGTGCCAGTAGTCCACGGACAGGCGTGTTGACTGAAGCTTTCTTT. Protein sequence: CASSPRTGVLTEAFF.

The chain couples TRBV27 to TRBJ2-2; perhaps TRBD1 as D (6 bases). CDR1 is MNHEY and CDR2 is SMNVEV in the germline V gene (reference sequence). V gave up 2 bases and J gave up 7 bases, with 14 bases separating them. The CDR3 is 15 amino acids. The CDR3: CASSLLYRVHGELFF. The DNA for the CDR3 is TGTGCCAGCAGTTTACTTTACAGGGTGCACGGGGAGCTGTTTTTT.

The chain couples TRBV9 to TRBJ1-1, with a weak D call TRBD1 (6 bases). CDR1 is SGDLS, CDR2 YYNGEE, per germline. V was pared by 3 bases and J by 3 bases, with 18 bases between. The CDR3 runs to 16 residues. CDR3 DNA: TGTGCCAGCAGCGAAAACAGGGAGCGCTTTGACACTGAAGCTTTCTTT. It translates to CASSENRERFDTEAFF.

The V and J genes are TRBV11-2 and TRBJ2-7; no definite D call. This CDR3 region has 12 residues. V was trimmed by 4 bases and J by 2 bases, leaving 6 bases between them. The V gene's germline CDR1 is SGHAT and CDR2 FQNNGV. The CDR3 is CASSSAAYEQYF. CDR3 DNA sequence: TGTGCCAGCAGCTCCGCGGCCTACGAGCAGTACTTC.

This clone has only a few counts. The gene calls are TRBV5-1 and TRBJ2-2, with D unclear. Trimming removed 2 bases at V and 3 bases at J, with 5 bases between. This CDR3 region has 13 residues. Germline V CDR1 and CDR2: SGHRS, YFSETQ. DNA of the CDR3: TGCGCCAGCAGCTTCCGGGACACCGGGGAGCTGTTTTTT. Amino acid sequence: CASSFRDTGELFF.

The chain links TRBV29-1 to TRBJ2-7; the match to TRBD2 covers 7 bases. Germline CDR1 is SQVTM and CDR2 is ANQGSEA. This CDR3 has 14 residues. With V trimmed by 6 bases and J by 0 bases, 8 bases remained unmatched. The CDR3 protein is CSVLADHLSYEQYF. CDR3 coding DNA: TGCAGCGTCCTAGCGGATCACCTCTCCTACGAGCAGTACTTC.

This chain connects TRBV30 to TRBJ2-2, with 11 nucleotides matching TRBD2. Germline V gene data show CDR1 as GTSNPN and CDR2 as SVGIG (reference sequence). With V trimmed by 7 bases and J by 4 bases, 5 bases remained unmatched. The CDR3 loop spans 14 amino acids. The DNA of the CDR3 is TGTGCCTACAGTAGCGGGAGGGTCACCGGGGAGCTGTTTTTT. It codes for CAYSSGRVTGELFF. The variable domain in full, with the rest retrieved from reference TRBV30 and TRBJ2-2, is SQTIHQWPATLVQPVGSPLSLECTVEGTSNPNLYWYRQAAGRGLQLLFYSVGIGQISSEVPQNLSASRPQDRQFILSSKKLLLSDSGFYLCAYSSGRVTGELFFGEGSRLTVL.

In this sample, this clone turned up once. The V and J genes are TRBV18 and TRBJ1-1, with 9 nucleotides matching TRBD1. J was trimmed by 6 bases and V by 6 bases; bases with no gene match: 14. The CDR3 has 16 amino acids. Germline V CDR1 and CDR2: KGHSH, LQKENI. CDR3 nucleotide sequence: TGTGCCAGCTCGCCCACCGTACCGGGACAGGGATCTGAAGCTTTCTTT. Protein: CASSPTVPGQGSEAFF.

Here the CDR3 DNA reads TGCGCCAGCAGTGTCACGGGGGAGCCCACAGATACGCAGTATTTT. As protein: CASSVTGEPTDTQYF. The rearrangement joins TRBV10-1 to TRBJ2-3; D is perhaps TRBD2 (6 bases). The CDR3 is 15 residues long. V lost 4 bases and J 2 bases, leaving 13 bases between the germline ends. The germline gives CDR1 WNHNN, CDR2 SYGVQD (reference sequence).

The DNA of the CDR3 is TGCAGCGTTGAGCTTTGGACGGGGGTAAGGGACTACAATGAGCAGTTCTTC. Amino acids: CSVELWTGVRDYNEQFF. The chain links TRBV29-1 to TRBJ2-1; tentatively, D is TRBD2 (6 bases). Trimming cost V 3 bases and J 3 bases, with 21 bases left between them. The CDR3 length is 17 residues. The V gene's germline CDR1 is SQVTM and CDR2 ANQGSEA.

V and J are TRBV7-9 and TRBJ1-6; tentatively, D is TRBD1 (5 bases). With 4 bases removed from V and 9 bases from J, the gap between germline ends came to 22 bases. Germline V gene lookup returns CDR1 SEHNR and CDR2 FQNEAQ (reference sequence). The CDR3 runs to 17 residues. CDR3 nucleotides: TGTGCCAGCAGCTCCTCTAGCGGGGGAACATCGAGTTCACCCCTCCACTTT. It codes for CASSSSSGGTSSSPLHF.

In this sample, this clone turned up a few times. The V and J genes are TRBV5-1 and TRBJ2-1; TRBD2 aligns across 12 bases. The ends lost 0 bases at V and 9 bases at J; junction bases unmatched: 13. The CDR3 is 18 amino acids. The germline gives CDR1 SGHRS, CDR2 YFSETQ. CDR3 amino acids: CASSLDSTSGRTIGEQFF. The CDR3, as DNA: TGCGCCAGCAGCTTGGATAGTACTAGCGGGAGGACGATAGGTGAGCAGTTCTTC. Combining the CDR3 with reference TRBV5-1 and TRBJ2-1 gives the whole variable domain KAGVTQTPRYLIKTRGQQVTLSCSPISGHRSVSWYQQTPGQGLQFLFEYFSETQRNKGNFPGRFSGRQFSNSRSEMNVSTLELGDSALYLCASSLDSTSGRTIGEQFFGPGTRLTVL.

Comment on this clone: The same CDR3 can be traced to other DNA sequences in this sample. V usage is TRBV7-2 and J usage is TRBJ2-7, with 9 bases aligning to TRBD1. The CDR3 has 14 residues. After removal of 5 bases from V and 2 bases from J, the junction contained 4 bases not matched to a gene. Per germline, CDR1 SGHTA and CDR2 FQGNSA. The CDR3 nucleotides read TGTGCCAGCAGCCCCGGGACAGGGCCCTACGAGCAGTACTTC. It yields the protein CASSPGTGPYEQYF.